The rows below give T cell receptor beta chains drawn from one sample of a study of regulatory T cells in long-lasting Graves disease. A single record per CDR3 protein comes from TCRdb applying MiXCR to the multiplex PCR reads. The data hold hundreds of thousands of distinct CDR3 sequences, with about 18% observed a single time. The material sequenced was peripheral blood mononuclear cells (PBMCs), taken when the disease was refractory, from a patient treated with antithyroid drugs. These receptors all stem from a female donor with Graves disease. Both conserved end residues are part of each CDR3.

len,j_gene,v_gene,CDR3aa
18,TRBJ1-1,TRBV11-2,CASSQDRVERRTNTEAFF
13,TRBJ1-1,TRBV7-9,CASSLGRTAEAFF
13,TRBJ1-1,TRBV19,CASSIGRVGEAFF
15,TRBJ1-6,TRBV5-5,CASSSSVALSSPLHF
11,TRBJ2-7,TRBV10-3,CAIGWGYEQYF
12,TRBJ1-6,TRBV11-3,CASSLEGGTLHF
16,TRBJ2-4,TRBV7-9,CASSPGLAKAKNIQYF
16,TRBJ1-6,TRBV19,CASSIALGTGSSPLHF
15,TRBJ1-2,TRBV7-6,CASSPLQGRSYGYTF
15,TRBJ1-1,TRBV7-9,CASRRDRFMNTEAFF
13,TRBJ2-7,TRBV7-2,CASSLALGYEQYF
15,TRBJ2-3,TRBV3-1,CASSQERGGRDTQYF